Detailed here is one T cell receptor beta chain. Its cognate antigen has yet to be identified. The CDR3 end falls 3 residues outside the read, so it is completed with the germline J gene. The sample comes from a study of Tregs in tolerant kidney transplant recipients (dated by TCRdb to about 2019). A note on the overall study: The transplants used related donors along with nonmyeloablative bone marrow transplantation, and in the human trials mixed chimerism was transient. The study applied TCRbeta sequencing to find donor-specific regulatory T cells before combined kidney and bone marrow transplantation and then followed those same cells after transplant. General conclusions and limits of the study: The study was limited by small patient numbers, and the findings need validation in larger populations and under other immunosuppression protocols. PCR primers changed over time for some patients, so nucleotide-level comparison across those patients' samples was not possible. In tolerant patients, donor-specific Tregs expanded more than Tregs overall, which suggests antigen-driven rather than nonspecific expansion. Expanding Tregs with activated donor B cells appeared to identify the most biologically relevant and donor-specific TCRbeta repertoire. Biological reproducibility was not examined directly, but technical replication error appeared to be minimal.

V was cut back by 6 bases and J by 7 bases, leaving a gap of 15 bases between them. The CDR3 sequence holds 13 residues, the cysteine and phenylalanine included. Part of the CDR3 DNA is given, 30 bases translated from base 1. The germline V gene supplies CDR1 SGHVS and CDR2 FQNEAQ. The label giving this sample's time point can be read as: blood sample drawn before combined kidney and bone marrow transplant. In bulk CFSE mixed lymphocyte reactions, CFSE-labeled recipient PBMCs were cocultured with irradiated donor PBMCs for 5 to 6 days, then stained for CD3/CD4/CD8 and FACS-sorted. A few combined kidney and bone marrow transplant recipients from the ITN036ST trial were included as patients, and samples were available only from these trial subjects. Healthy control blood was processed to PBMCs with a Ficoll density gradient and then cryopreserved, whereas patient PBMCs were collected both before and after transplant.

For TCRbeta CDR3 sequencing, genomic DNA was extracted from sorted cells using the QIAGEN DNeasy Blood and Tissue Kit. High-throughput TCRbeta CDR3 sequencing, which included PCR amplification with bias correction and internal controls, was done commercially through immunoSEQ. As for the authors' bioinformatics: Unique productive TCRbeta sequences were defined by CDR3 nucleotide sequence where primers matched, otherwise by CDR3 amino acid sequence with Vbeta and Jbeta genes. Sequences were defined as donor-reactive when expanded at least 5-fold in CFSE-low cells versus unstimulated cells and present at a frequency of at least 0.01% in CFSE-low cells. Repertoire divergence was quantified by Jensen-Shannon divergence using the top 100 TCRbeta sequences ranked by frequency. When a sample had multiple sequencing runs, each run was corrected for sorting error separately and the runs were then pooled. TCRdb re-hosts the immuneACCESS table, in-frame sequences only. Its copies lack some clones; in the studies checked, an unresolved V gene accounts for under half of them, and the cause for the rest is not known. V and J calls and clone size come straight from that table; D and trimming were deduced from the DNA. The record for this sample contains about 3,000 clones. The leading ten clones occupy approximately 7.9% of the sample.

Sequenced material: CD8+ T cells from blood cultured with allogeneic cells, taken before the transplant. The clonotype comes from a human patient who received a combined kidney and bone marrow transplant. The sequence links TRBV7-8 to TRBJ1-1, with TRBD1 tentatively as D gene (5 bases match). The CDR3 region reads CASSVTAVNEAFF. The CDR3 DNA, read in part, is TGTGCCAGCAGTGTGACAGCTGTTAATGAA.